This T cell receptor beta chain was retrieved from a study of T-cell memory formation after mild COVID-19. Whole-study results and caveats: Among CD4+ contracting clones, most were CM and EM, and CD8+ ones EMRA.

The sample holds a few counts of this clonotype. Its cognate antigen is unknown. Germline V CDR1 and CDR2: SEHNR, FQNEAQ (reference sequence). The V and J ends lost 2 bases and 4 bases respectively, with 17 bases between them. The CDR3 extends over 16 amino acids. Libraries for TCRalpha and TCRbeta carried sample barcodes and unique molecular identifiers via 5'RACE. TCRdb ran MiXCR on the 5' RACE reads and lists one entry per CDR3 protein. The profile shows approximately 340,000 distinct CDR3 sequences, 10% to 15% of them singletons. Material for sequencing was PBMCs or a T cell subset sorted from them (not recorded which). The receptor comes from a man between 18 and 29 years old who had mild COVID-19 (a few samples of this study predate the infection). Cell type and time point are not known. The gene calls are TRBV7-9 and TRBJ2-5; D tentatively reads TRBD1 or TRBD2 (5 bases each). The CDR3 DNA reads TGTGCCAGCAGCTTACTGCCCGGGGCGGTAGGAGAGACCCAGTACTTC. As protein: CASSLLPGAVGETQYF.